This T cell receptor (beta chain) was sequenced for a study of shared clonotypes between healthy human individuals. CDR1 ENHRY and CDR2 SYGVKD come from the germline V gene. Trimming left V 5 bases short and J 0 bases short, with 12 bases between. This CDR3 has 15 residues. Produced via immunoSEQ multiplex PCR; TCRdb's table is partial and in-frame only. This table has about 2.3 million clones, 85% to 95% appearing once. V usage is TRBV10-3 and J usage is TRBJ2-3, with D perhaps matching TRBD2 (6 bases). This clonotype was sampled from a man in his late teens or twenties in good health. Some clones in this sample may be carry-over from other donors' samples. Sequenced: naive CD4+ T cells from PBMCs. Subset meaning: CD45RA+ positively selected. The CDR3 region has the DNA TGTGCCATCAGTACCGCGGGGCAAAGCACAGATACGCAGTATTTT. Amino acids: CAISTAGQSTDTQYF.